This T cell receptor (beta chain) was observed in a study of T cell repertoires in cytomegalovirus infection (dated by TCRdb to about 2019). Notes on the research overall: Alongside well-studied HLA-B-restricted epitopes, the peptide stimulations were aimed at recently identified HLA-C-restricted CMV epitopes, whose presentation resists viral immunomodulation. The HLA type of each donor mattered for the analysis, because public TCR beta signatures pointed to carriage of CMV infection along with the matching HLA type.

Data came from an Illumina HiSeq 1500. TCRdb reprocessing: public reads trimmed at Q25 with fastp, clones called with MiXCR, in-frame beta chains kept. For every CDR3 protein sequence, its rows merge into one entry that carries the most common genes and DNA. The sample table shows 900,000 to 950,000 distinct CDR3 sequences, and approximately 31% are seen once. About an eighth of the sample is taken by the ten largest. The CDR3 goes from the cysteine to the valine over 14 residues. Only the CDR3 DNA is retained, 42 bases long and in frame from the first base. The CDR1 and CDR2 encoded by the germline V gene are SGHAT and FQNNGV. The sample's treatment or condition label is to be understood as: in vitro stimulation with specific CMV peptide epitopes to enrich CMV-specific T cells. A remark on this clonotype: Its antigen is still unknown. Per-base quality was not reported, and no clone a single base away is much larger than it.

Broad study findings and their caveats: In both this cohort and an independent roughly 330-donor cohort, the cumulative frequency of public TCR beta family members distinguished carriers of CMV infection plus the relevant HLA type. The ex vivo response was dominated by HLA-C-restricted CMV-specific TCR beta clonotypes, which also provided the single most frequent clonotype in two of eight donors.

The sequence was collected from a human donor in good health (CMV status not recorded). Some clones in this sample may be carry-over from other donors' samples. Specimen: cultured CD8+ T cells from PBMCs, collected from culture after CMV antigen stimulation. Here the chain combines TRBV11-2 and TRBJ2-7; TRBD1 could be the D gene, as 5 bases match. The CDR3 region reads CACSPIGALGEQYV. The DNA sequence is TGTGCCTGCAGCCCGATTGGGGCGCTGGGGGAGCAGTACGTC.